A selection of T cell receptor beta chains follows, all from one sample in a study of blood T cells in healthy people across ages. TCRdb itself ran the 5' RACE reads through MiXCR, one entry per CDR3 protein. The table has roughly 700,000 distinct CDR3 sequences, about 34% seen once. The sample was blood. The source of these receptors is a woman of 80 years or more in good health. Each CDR3 is given with its conserved first and last residue. Each record gives: CDR3 DNA, CDR3 protein, D gene, clone size, J gene, V gene, CDR3 length. D genes are given only for firm matches. Some rows have no size entry. The others give once, few or many, or a class for an expanded clone.

DNA: TGTGCCAGCAGACGGGCAGGGGGACTAAACGAGCAGTACTTC
CDR3: CASRRAGGLNEQYF
D: -
size: many
J: TRBJ2-7
V: TRBV6-5
length: 14

DNA: TGCAGTGCTAGAGGGTCCGAGACAGGGAATCAGCCCCAGCATTTT
CDR3: CSARGSETGNQPQHF
D: TRBD1
size: -
J: TRBJ1-5
V: TRBV20-1
length: 15

DNA: TGCAGCGTTTCTTCGGACTCTGAAAAACTGTTTTTT
CDR3: CSVSSDSEKLFF
D: -
size: -
J: TRBJ1-4
V: TRBV29-1
length: 12

DNA: TGCAGTGCTACCCACGGGACCCAGAACACTGAAGCTTTCTTT
CDR3: CSATHGTQNTEAFF
D: -
size: many
J: TRBJ1-1
V: TRBV20-1
length: 14

DNA: TGTGCCACCAGCAAGGGACTATATAACAATGAGCAGTTCTTC
CDR3: CATSKGLYNNEQFF
D: TRBD2
size: -
J: TRBJ2-1
V: TRBV15
length: 14

DNA: TGTGCCAGCAGTTACTCCAGGAATTCCGGACGGGTTATATCCAAAAACATTCAGTACTTC
CDR3: CASSYSRNSGRVISKNIQYF
D: -
size: many
J: TRBJ2-4
V: TRBV6-5
length: 20

DNA: TGCGCCAGCAGCCAAGTTAATATGGGCTTTCAAGAAACCCAGTACTTC
CDR3: CASSQVNMGFQETQYF
D: -
size: -
J: TRBJ2-5
V: TRBV4-1
length: 16

DNA: TGTGCCAGCAGGTGGTTGAGGGGGAGCTACACCTTC
CDR3: CASRWLRGSYTF
D: -
size: many
J: TRBJ1-2
V: TRBV2
length: 12

DNA: TGTGCCAGCAGTTACTCGGGACAGGGGGCAGGCGAGCAGTACTTC
CDR3: CASSYSGQGAGEQYF
D: TRBD1
size: few
J: TRBJ2-7
V: TRBV6-2/TRBV6-3
length: 15

DNA: TGCGCCAGCAGCCAACCGAGCTACGAGCAGTACTTC
CDR3: CASSQPSYEQYF
D: -
size: few
J: TRBJ2-7
V: TRBV5-1
length: 12

DNA: TGTGCCAGCAGCCAAGAAAGGATAGGCAGGGCCACAAGACTCGCGAACACCGGGGAGCTGTTTTTT
CDR3: CASSQERIGRATRLANTGELFF
D: -
size: few
J: TRBJ2-2
V: TRBV3-1
length: 22

DNA: TGTGCCTGGAGTGCAGGGGGGTCGGACAATGAGCAGTTCTTC
CDR3: CAWSAGGSDNEQFF
D: -
size: -
J: TRBJ2-1
V: TRBV30
length: 14

DNA: TGTGCCAGCAGACGAGCGGGCAATGAGCAGTTCTTC
CDR3: CASRRAGNEQFF
D: -
size: many
J: TRBJ2-1
V: TRBV2
length: 12

DNA: TGTGCCAGCAGCGGACCGACTGATCCGAACACTGAAGCTTTCTTT
CDR3: CASSGPTDPNTEAFF
D: -
size: -
J: TRBJ1-1
V: TRBV11-2
length: 15

DNA: TGCGCCAGCAGCCAAGTGCTAGCGGGGGCCCAAACGCAGTTCTTC
CDR3: CASSQVLAGAQTQFF
D: TRBD2
size: -
J: TRBJ2-1
V: TRBV4-1
length: 15

DNA: TGTGCCTGCCGAGCAGGCGACTTTGGGAACACTGAAGCTTTCTTT
CDR3: CACRAGDFGNTEAFF
D: -
size: few
J: TRBJ1-1
V: TRBV6-1
length: 15

DNA: TGTGCCAGCAGCTTTTTAAGAGTCAGGGGAGAGGAAAAACTGTTTTTT
CDR3: CASSFLRVRGEEKLFF
D: -
size: many
J: TRBJ1-4
V: TRBV5-6
length: 16

DNA: TGCAGCGTTGTGGACAGGGGGGGGAATCAGCCCCAGCATTTT
CDR3: CSVVDRGGNQPQHF
D: TRBD1
size: -
J: TRBJ1-5
V: TRBV29-1
length: 14

DNA: TGTGCCAGCAGCCCCGGACTAGCGGGGACTAACACCGGGGAGCTGTTTTTT
CDR3: CASSPGLAGTNTGELFF
D: TRBD2
size: -
J: TRBJ2-2
V: TRBV7-6
length: 17

DNA: TGTGCCATCAGGACGGGAACCTACGAGCAGTACTTC
CDR3: CAIRTGTYEQYF
D: -
size: many
J: TRBJ2-7
V: TRBV10-3
length: 12

DNA: TGCAGTGCTAGAGTCGGGGGCACATTCTATGGCTACACCTTC
CDR3: CSARVGGTFYGYTF
D: -
size: -
J: TRBJ1-2
V: TRBV20-1
length: 14

DNA: TGTGCCAGCAGTTCCTGTACCGAAACTTTCTTT
CDR3: CASSSCTETFF
D: -
size: -
J: TRBJ1-1
V: TRBV6-5
length: 11

DNA: TGCAGCGTTACGATTACAGATACGCAGTATTTT
CDR3: CSVTITDTQYF
D: -
size: many
J: TRBJ2-3
V: TRBV29-1
length: 11

DNA: TGTGCCTTCGATAAGACGCGGGGGTACGAGCAGTACTTC
CDR3: CAFDKTRGYEQYF
D: TRBD2
size: -
J: TRBJ2-7
V: TRBV30
length: 13

DNA: TGTGCCAGCTCACCAGGGGGCAGGGGTATTGACGAGCAGTACTTC
CDR3: CASSPGGRGIDEQYF
D: -
size: -
J: TRBJ2-7
V: TRBV18
length: 15

DNA: TGCAGTGCTAGAAAGACAGGGTTTGGGGGACAGTACTTC
CDR3: CSARKTGFGGQYF
D: TRBD1
size: many
J: TRBJ2-7
V: TRBV20-1
length: 13

DNA: TGTGCCAGCAGCTGGACCAGCCAAGAGACCCAGTACTTC
CDR3: CASSWTSQETQYF
D: -
size: many
J: TRBJ2-5
V: TRBV6-5
length: 13

DNA: TGTGCCACCAGCAGGGGATCCCACGGGGGGATCTCTGGCTACACCTTC
CDR3: CATSRGSHGGISGYTF
D: -
size: many
J: TRBJ1-2
V: TRBV15
length: 16

DNA: TGTGCCAGCAGCGTAGGGGGTGCCCGGGACAGGGATCGGAAACTGTTTTTT
CDR3: CASSVGGARDRDRKLFF
D: TRBD1
size: few
J: TRBJ1-4
V: TRBV9
length: 17

DNA: TGTGCCAGCTCACCCGGACAGGGGGTGAGCAATCAGCCCCAGCATTTT
CDR3: CASSPGQGVSNQPQHF
D: TRBD1
size: -
J: TRBJ1-5
V: TRBV18
length: 16

DNA: TGCGCCAGCAGCTTGATAGGGACTGAGAACAATGAGCAGTTCTTC
CDR3: CASSLIGTENNEQFF
D: -
size: many
J: TRBJ2-1
V: TRBV5-1
length: 15

DNA: TGCAGTGCCACGGGACGGGGCAATCAGCCCCAGCATTTT
CDR3: CSATGRGNQPQHF
D: -
size: once
J: TRBJ1-5
V: TRBV20-1
length: 13

DNA: TGTGCCAGCAGCCGAGGGGCGGGGGGGCCTCCGAATACGCAGTATTTT
CDR3: CASSRGAGGPPNTQYF
D: TRBD2
size: -
J: TRBJ2-3
V: TRBV12-3/TRBV12-4
length: 16

DNA: TGTGCCAGCAGCTTAGCGACAGGCAGAGCCAACGTCCGGACTTTC
CDR3: CASSLATGRANVRTF
D: -
size: -
J: TRBJ2-6
V: TRBV7-2
length: 15

DNA: TGTGCCAGCAGCCTAAAAATACAGCTCTCTGGGGCCAACGTCCTGACTTTC
CDR3: CASSLKIQLSGANVLTF
D: -
size: many
J: TRBJ2-6
V: TRBV7-2
length: 17

DNA: TGTGCCTGGGGTAGCGGACGGTTCTCTAACTATGGCTACACCTTC
CDR3: CAWGSGRFSNYGYTF
D: -
size: few
J: TRBJ1-2
V: TRBV30
length: 15

DNA: TGTGCCAGCAGCCCCGCCCTGCACAGCTACTACGAGCAGTACTTC
CDR3: CASSPALHSYYEQYF
D: -
size: many
J: TRBJ2-7
V: TRBV7-9
length: 15

DNA: TGCAGTGCTAGGGACAGCCCCAGGGAGACCCAGTACTTC
CDR3: CSARDSPRETQYF
D: -
size: many
J: TRBJ2-5
V: TRBV20-1
length: 13

DNA: TGTGCCAGCGAGGCCGGGACAGGCCCTAGCAATCAGCCCCAGCATTTT
CDR3: CASEAGTGPSNQPQHF
D: TRBD1
size: many
J: TRBJ1-5
V: TRBV12-3/TRBV12-4
length: 16

DNA: TGCAGTGCGGGGACGCAACAGGGGGATCTCTCGAGCACTGAAGCTTTCTTT
CDR3: CSAGTQQGDLSSTEAFF
D: TRBD1
size: few
J: TRBJ1-1
V: TRBV20-1
length: 17

DNA: TGCAGTGCCGATCAAGCGCGCGGTCTGTACAATGAGCAGTTCTTC
CDR3: CSADQARGLYNEQFF
D: -
size: many
J: TRBJ2-1
V: TRBV20-1
length: 15

DNA: TGTGCCAGCTCCTCAGGATTGCGCGCGGGGGAGACCCAGTACTTC
CDR3: CASSSGLRAGETQYF
D: -
size: many
J: TRBJ2-5
V: TRBV6-1
length: 15